Below are 14 T cell receptor beta chains sequenced from a single sample in a study of blood T cell repertoires in COVID-19. Method: immunoSEQ multiplex PCR; TCRdb's copy keeps in-frame clones and lacks some. The table records tens of thousands of clones, about 86% of them present only once. Sequenced input: peripheral blood. The receptors shown here come from a man between 60 and 75 years old with acute or convalescent COVID-19.

This chain's CDR3 is CSVAAGVGDTQYF. In nucleotides, the CDR3 is TGCAGCGTTGCCGCAGGGGTGGGAGATACGCAGTATTTT. V gene TRBV29-1 combines with J gene TRBJ2-3; D perhaps matches TRBD1 (6 bases). The germline CDR1 and CDR2 sequences are SQVTM and ANQGSEA. Trimming took 4 bases from V and 5 from J, leaving 13 bases between them. CDR3 length: 13 amino acids.

This rearrangement joins TRBV5-1 to TRBJ2-2, with 8 nucleotides matching TRBD2. The CDR3 covers 19 residues. CDR1 is SGHRS, CDR2 YFSETQ, per germline. The V gene end was trimmed by 3 bases and the J gene end by 4 bases; junction bases not matched to a gene: 17. CDR3: CASSSQISTRLASTGELFF. The CDR3 DNA reads as TGCGCCAGCAGCTCCCAAATTAGCACCCGACTAGCGAGCACCGGGGAGCTGTTTTTT.

This chain connects TRBV28 to TRBJ2-3; D not resolved. The CDR3 covers 14 residues. V lost 3 bases and J lost 2, with 9 bases in between. CDR1 MDHEN and CDR2 SYDVKM come from the germline V gene. In DNA form, the CDR3 reads TGTGCCAGCAGTTTGCCGGGTTACACAGATACGCAGTATTTT. As protein: CASSLPGYTDTQYF.

The chain links TRBV7-2 to TRBJ1-1; 10 nucleotides match TRBD1. CDR3 length: 16 residues. Germline CDR1 reads SGHTA; CDR2 reads FQGNSA. After removal of 0 bases from V and 5 bases from J, the junction contained 6 bases not matched to a gene. The CDR3 spells CASSLALWDRGTEAFF. The CDR3 DNA follows: TGTGCCAGCAGCTTAGCGCTTTGGGACAGGGGAACTGAAGCTTTCTTT.

The chain links TRBV6-5 to TRBJ1-1; a weak D match, TRBD1 (6 bases). Germline loops: CDR1 MNHEY, CDR2 SVGAGI. V was clipped by 2 bases and J by 4 bases, with 8 bases between them. CDR3 size: 13 residues. The CDR3 DNA reads TGTGCCAGCAGTTACACAGGGTTCACTGAAGCTTTCTTT. Encoded protein: CASSYTGFTEAFF.

The chain has TRBV20-1 and TRBJ2-3; 7 bases agree with TRBD2. This CDR3 is 11 amino acids long. Losses at the gene ends were 6 bases for V and 3 bases for J; bases not matched to a gene: 0. Germline lookup yields CDR1 DFQATT and CDR2 SNEGSKA (reference sequence). DNA of the CDR3: TGCAGTGCCGGGGGGACAGATACGCAGTATTTT. Translated, it gives CSAGGTDTQYF.

The chain joins TRBV19 to TRBJ2-2; D uncertain. Trimming pared 1 base from V and 0 bases from J, leaving 9 bases between. The CDR3 totals 16 residues. CDR1 is LNHDA, CDR2 SQIVND, per germline (reference sequence). The CDR3 DNA sequence: TGTGCCAGTAGTATAGTTCCCGTTCCGAACACCGGGGAGCTGTTTTTT. Amino acid sequence: CASSIVPVPNTGELFF.

This chain links TRBV29-1 with TRBJ2-5, with 8 bases lining up with TRBD1. CDR3 length: 15 residues. V lost 4 bases, J lost 2 bases, and 9 bases stayed unmatched. The germline V gene encodes CDR1 SQVTM and CDR2 ANQGSEA. The CDR3, as DNA: TGCAGCGTTGGGAGTTACAGGGGGTCTCAAGAGACCCAGTACTTC. Amino acids: CSVGSYRGSQETQYF.

This clone was recorded a few times. The chain is built from TRBV19 and TRBJ1-2, with a tentative D call TRBD1 (5 bases). The CDR3 extends over 16 amino acids. The germline V and J ends were trimmed by 7 bases and 3 bases, with 21 bases remaining between them. CDR1 is LNHDA, CDR2 SQIVND, per germline (reference sequence). The CDR3 sequence: CASMAGRSRFYYGYTF. CDR3 DNA: TGTGCCAGTATGGCGGGACGGTCGCGGTTTTACTATGGCTACACCTTC. Full variable domain (remainder filled in from reference TRBV19 and TRBJ1-2): DGGITQSPKYLFRKEGQNVTLSCEQNLNHDAMYWYRQDPGQGLRLIYYSQIVNDFQKGDIAEGYSVSREKKESFPLTVTSAQKNPTAFYLCASMAGRSRFYYGYTFGSGTRLTVV.

In nucleotides, the CDR3 is TGTGCCAGCAGACCCGGGACAGTTCCCTTCTATGGCTACACCTTC. It specifies CASRPGTVPFYGYTF. The V and J genes are TRBV27 and TRBJ1-2, with 7 bases identical to TRBD1. The CDR3 has 15 amino acids. Germline assignment: CDR1 MNHEY and CDR2 SMNVEV (reference sequence). V shed 6 bases, J shed 4 bases, and the junction held 11 bases outside the gene matches.

The genes are TRBV7-2 and TRBJ2-7, with D unresolved. CDR3 length: 13 residues. V dropped 2 bases and J dropped 7 bases, with 12 bases sitting between them. Germline V gene sequence: CDR1 SGHTA, CDR2 FQGNSA. This CDR3 is CASSLRVFGEQYF. CDR3 nucleotides: TGTGCCAGCAGCTTACGGGTCTTTGGAGAGCAGTACTTC.

Note on this clone: A read error may account for a junction end that differs from germline. The gene calls are TRBV3-1 (or the pseudogene TRBV3-2) and TRBJ1-1, with D tentatively TRBD1 (5 bases). The CDR3 length is 15 residues. The V gene's germline CDR1 is LGHDT and CDR2 YNNKEL (reference sequence). In nucleotides, the CDR3 is TGTGCCAGCAGCCAAGTATTGGGGGGGACCCTATCCCCTTTTTTT. Protein sequence: CASSQVLGGTLSPFF.

The chain combines TRBV4-2 with TRBJ2-6; 7 nucleotides line up with TRBD1. J was trimmed by 0 bases and V by 3 bases; bases with no gene match: 8. There are 18 residues in the CDR3. CDR1 is LGHNA and CDR2 is YNFKEQ in the germline V gene. The CDR3 sequence: CASSHPGQQNSGANVLTF. The CDR3 nucleotides are TGTGCCAGCAGCCACCCGGGACAGCAAAACTCTGGGGCCAACGTCCTGACTTTC.

This clone was recorded a few times. The chain uses TRBV5-5 and TRBJ1-5, with unresolved D. Trimming left V 1 base short and J 1 base short, with 12 bases between. The germline CDR1 and CDR2 sequences are SGHKS and YYEKEE (reference sequence). The length of the CDR3 is 16 residues. CDR3 DNA sequence: TGTGCCAGCAGCTTGCGGCCCCGGGGAAGCAATCAGCCCCAGCATTTT. Translating gives CASSLRPRGSNQPQHF.